The rows below give T cell receptor beta chains drawn from one sample of a study of T cells after posttransplantation cyclophosphamide. TCRdb's table, derived via immunoSEQ multiplex PCR, lists solely in-frame clones and lacks some. The sample shows around 66,000 clones, 85% to 95% of them seen only once. The specimen sequenced was PBMCs. These receptors were obtained from a woman aged 30 to 39 in good health and a related stem cell transplant donor. CDR3s leave out the opening cysteine and the closing phenylalanine or tryptophan. The D gene is left open where the match is weak. Clone size is stated in some rows and not others, as once, few, many or a class when expanded.

V: TRBV18
D: -
J: TRBJ1-1
size: -
CDR3: ASSPLRGTANTEAF

V: TRBV5-4
D: TRBD2
J: TRBJ2-5
size: -
CDR3: ASSSTAGDETQY

V: TRBV10-3
D: TRBD2
J: TRBJ2-3
size: -
CDR3: AATSGGSTDTQY

V: TRBV20-1
D: -
J: TRBJ2-7
size: -
CDR3: SARGAYEQY

V: TRBV7-2
D: TRBD2
J: TRBJ2-2
size: -
CDR3: ASSPSGGVAGELF

V: TRBV18
D: -
J: TRBJ1-2
size: -
CDR3: ASSPSGAVGYGYT

V: TRBV28
D: -
J: TRBJ1-5
size: -
CDR3: ASSSPGVRGNQPQH

V: TRBV7-6
D: TRBD1
J: TRBJ1-6
size: -
CDR3: ASSLEAGTANPFSYNSPLH

V: TRBV7-7
D: TRBD2
J: TRBJ2-2
size: -
CDR3: ASSPGLAGGELF

V: TRBV4-3
D: TRBD1
J: TRBJ1-3
size: -
CDR3: ASSQDTGVGNTIY

V: TRBV4-2
D: TRBD1
J: TRBJ1-1
size: -
CDR3: ASSQGRTGLGTEAF

V: TRBV28
D: -
J: TRBJ1-1
size: -
CDR3: ASSSTHRTEAF

V: TRBV6-5
D: -
J: TRBJ2-1
size: once
CDR3: ASAGTVPYNEQF

V: TRBV5-4
D: TRBD2
J: TRBJ2-5
size: -
CDR3: ASSPPGGPRTQETQY

V: TRBV27
D: TRBD1
J: TRBJ2-1
size: -
CDR3: ASSDRDSSYNEQF

V: TRBV13
D: -
J: TRBJ2-2
size: -
CDR3: ASSYGLPGELF

V: TRBV30
D: TRBD1
J: TRBJ1-4
size: -
CDR3: ALSGDRGQVEKLF

V: TRBV4-3
D: -
J: TRBJ2-1
size: -
CDR3: ASSQDWTEENNEQF

V: TRBV5-6
D: -
J: TRBJ1-4
size: -
CDR3: ASSPGGRVNEKLF

V: TRBV13
D: TRBD1
J: TRBJ2-7
size: -
CDR3: ASSSGQGREQY